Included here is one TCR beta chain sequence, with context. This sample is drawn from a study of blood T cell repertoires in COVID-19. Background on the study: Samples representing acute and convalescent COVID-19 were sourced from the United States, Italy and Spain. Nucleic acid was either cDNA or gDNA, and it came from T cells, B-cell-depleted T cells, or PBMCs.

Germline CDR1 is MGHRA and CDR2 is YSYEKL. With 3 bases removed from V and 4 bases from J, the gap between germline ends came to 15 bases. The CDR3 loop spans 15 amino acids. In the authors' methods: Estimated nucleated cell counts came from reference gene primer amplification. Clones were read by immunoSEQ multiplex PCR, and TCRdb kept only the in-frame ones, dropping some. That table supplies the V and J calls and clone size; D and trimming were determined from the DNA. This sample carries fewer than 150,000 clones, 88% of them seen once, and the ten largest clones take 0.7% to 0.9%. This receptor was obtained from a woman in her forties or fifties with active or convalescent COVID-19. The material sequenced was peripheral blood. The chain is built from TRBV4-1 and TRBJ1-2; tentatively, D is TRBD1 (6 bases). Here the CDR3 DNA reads TGCGCCAGCAGCCAGATTGGGGGCGTCGGCTATGGCTACACCTTC. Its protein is CASSQIGGVGYGYTF.